This T cell receptor (beta chain) was obtained from a study of tumor-infiltrating lymphocytes in primary liver carcinoma. Study summary: Tumor stage was T1-T3 N0M0, and tumor size was roughly 4 to 10 cm across. Overall study results and limits: Tumor region pairs outstripped tumor-adjacent and tumor-blood pairs in overlap.

Out of unsorted whole blood came the blood RNA, and germline DNA was extracted as well. The CDR3 sequence is 16 residues long. Germline assignment: CDR1 SGHAT and CDR2 FQDESV (reference sequence). The template, roughly 0.45 ug total RNA, yielded TCR beta cDNA made with a constant-region primer. A slightly modified ARM-PCR protocol with three nested multiplex PCR rounds produced these TCR beta libraries. A C-beta reverse primer was combined with TRBV1-TRBV30 forward primers in the first two PCR rounds, and each round had roughly 9 cycles. TCRdb re-called the multiplex PCR reads through MiXCR, storing one row per CDR3 protein. Among some 190,000 distinct CDR3 sequences, about 60% were seen once, and the ten largest hold 72%. A remark on this clonotype: Antigen: not known. Sequence at one end of the junction differs from germline and may be a read error.

The sample taken for sequencing was peripheral blood. The clonotype comes from a middle-aged man with primary liver carcinoma and hepatitis B virus infection. V gene TRBV11-1 combines with J gene TRBJ2-4; D call uncertain. In DNA, the CDR3 is TGTGTCAGCAGCCCACTAATTATTGGAGCCAAAAACATTCAGTACTTC. This translates into CVSSPLIIGAKNIQYF.